A selection of T cell receptor beta chains follows, all from one sample in a study of identical twins. TCRdb reanalysed the 5' RACE reads using MiXCR and keeps one entry per CDR3 protein. The repertoire has nearly 650,000 distinct CDR3 sequences, under 8.5% of them found once; the top ten carry around 1.6%. Separately, the same data were catalogued under a study of yellow fever vaccine responses in identical twins.

Sequenced: PBMCs. The receptors originated from a woman younger than 35 in good health. CDR3s include the opening cysteine and the closing phenylalanine or tryptophan. D genes are given only for firm matches. Clone size, where shown, is once, few, many, or a class for clones that have expanded.

clone_size: few; j_call: TRBJ2-5; d_call: -; v_call: TRBV5-5; cdr3_nt: TGTGCCAGCAGCCGGGACATTGGAGAGACCCAGTACTTC; cdr3_aa: CASSRDIGETQYF
clone_size: -; j_call: TRBJ2-1; d_call: TRBD2; v_call: TRBV19; cdr3_nt: TGTGCCAGTAGTGAGCGCCTAGCGGGAGGGGGGAATGAGCAGTTCTTC; cdr3_aa: CASSERLAGGGNEQFF
clone_size: many; j_call: TRBJ2-7; d_call: TRBD2; v_call: TRBV5-1; cdr3_nt: TGCGCCAGCAGCGGGACTAGCGGAGAAACCTACGAGCAGTACTTC; cdr3_aa: CASSGTSGETYEQYF
clone_size: many; j_call: TRBJ2-7; d_call: -; v_call: TRBV5-1; cdr3_nt: TGCGCCAGCAGTCCTGAGAGCGGAGGAGCCTACGAGCAGTACTTC; cdr3_aa: CASSPESGGAYEQYF
clone_size: few; j_call: TRBJ1-1; d_call: -; v_call: TRBV20-1; cdr3_nt: TGCAGTGCTAGAGATGGTGTCTGGATTGGCGCTTTCTTT; cdr3_aa: CSARDGVWIGAFF
clone_size: -; j_call: TRBJ2-3; d_call: TRBD2; v_call: TRBV4-1; cdr3_nt: TGCGCCAGCAGCCATGGACTAGCGGGGAAGTATTTT; cdr3_aa: CASSHGLAGKYF
clone_size: -; j_call: TRBJ2-1; d_call: TRBD2; v_call: TRBV15; cdr3_nt: TGTGCCACCAGCCCTAGCGGGAGTTACAATGAGCAGTTCTTC; cdr3_aa: CATSPSGSYNEQFF
clone_size: -; j_call: TRBJ2-3; d_call: TRBD2; v_call: TRBV20-1; cdr3_nt: TGCAGTGCCGGACTAGCGGGAGCGGATACGCAGTATTTT; cdr3_aa: CSAGLAGADTQYF
clone_size: few; j_call: TRBJ2-1; d_call: -; v_call: TRBV24-1; cdr3_nt: TGTGCCACCAGTGATTCCACGTTGGCGACTGAGCAGTTCTTC; cdr3_aa: CATSDSTLATEQFF
clone_size: -; j_call: TRBJ1-1; d_call: TRBD1; v_call: TRBV28; cdr3_nt: TGTGCCAGCAGTTTATCGACAGGGCTATTAAACACTGAAGCTTTCTTT; cdr3_aa: CASSLSTGLLNTEAFF
clone_size: -; j_call: TRBJ2-7; d_call: TRBD2; v_call: TRBV20-1; cdr3_nt: TGCAGTGCTAGAGACTCCTCGGGAGCGGGAGCCACGACCTACGAGCAGTACTTC; cdr3_aa: CSARDSSGAGATTYEQYF
clone_size: few; j_call: TRBJ2-1; d_call: -; v_call: TRBV11-1; cdr3_nt: TGTGCCAGCAGCCCCCCCTTCGGAGGGAGCCTCCCCCGCGATGAGCAGTTCTTC; cdr3_aa: CASSPPFGGSLPRDEQFF
clone_size: many; j_call: TRBJ2-3; d_call: -; v_call: TRBV11-3; cdr3_nt: TGTGCCAGCAGCTTAGCGGGGAGTATAGATACGCAGTATTTT; cdr3_aa: CASSLAGSIDTQYF
clone_size: -; j_call: TRBJ2-1; d_call: -; v_call: TRBV11-3; cdr3_nt: TGTGCCAGCAGCTTAGACGGGGGGCTTGGTTCCGGGCAGTTCTTC; cdr3_aa: CASSLDGGLGSGQFF
clone_size: -; j_call: TRBJ1-1; d_call: -; v_call: TRBV12-3/TRBV12-4; cdr3_nt: TGTGCCAGCAGTTTTGGGCAGGGACTACTGAACACTGAAGCTTTCTTT; cdr3_aa: CASSFGQGLLNTEAFF
clone_size: few; j_call: TRBJ2-5; d_call: TRBD1; v_call: TRBV7-9; cdr3_nt: TGTGCCAGCAGCTTAAGACGACTGGGACAGCAAGAGACCCAGTACTTC; cdr3_aa: CASSLRRLGQQETQYF
clone_size: many; j_call: TRBJ2-3; d_call: TRBD2; v_call: TRBV20-1; cdr3_nt: TGCAGTGCTAGTGCTAGCGGGAGACCAGATACGCAGTATTTT; cdr3_aa: CSASASGRPDTQYF
clone_size: -; j_call: TRBJ2-2; d_call: -; v_call: TRBV7-9; cdr3_nt: TGTGCCAGCAGCTTAGTGGTTGACGGGGAGCTGTTTTTT; cdr3_aa: CASSLVVDGELFF
clone_size: few; j_call: TRBJ2-5; d_call: -; v_call: TRBV12-3/TRBV12-4; cdr3_nt: TGTGCCAGCAGTTCCTCCGGGACATTAGGGGAGACCCAGTACTTC; cdr3_aa: CASSSSGTLGETQYF
clone_size: few; j_call: TRBJ2-7; d_call: -; v_call: TRBV29-1; cdr3_nt: TGCAGCGTTGAATACGGGCAGAGCTACGAGCAGTACTTC; cdr3_aa: CSVEYGQSYEQYF
clone_size: few; j_call: TRBJ2-2; d_call: TRBD1; v_call: TRBV5-5; cdr3_nt: TGTGCCAGCAGGACCAACCCGGGACAGGGGACGGGAGGGGAGCTGTTTTTT; cdr3_aa: CASRTNPGQGTGGELFF
clone_size: many; j_call: TRBJ1-1; d_call: -; v_call: TRBV2; cdr3_nt: TGTGCCAGCAGCGGTGACAGCAGGGGTACTGAAGCTTTCTTT; cdr3_aa: CASSGDSRGTEAFF
clone_size: many; j_call: TRBJ2-3; d_call: TRBD2; v_call: TRBV20-1; cdr3_nt: TGCAGTGCTGGACTAGCAATTAGGTGGGATACGCAGTATTTT; cdr3_aa: CSAGLAIRWDTQYF
clone_size: many; j_call: TRBJ1-5; d_call: -; v_call: TRBV6-1; cdr3_nt: TGTGCCAGCAGTCGGGGGACGGGCAATCAGCCCCAGCATTTT; cdr3_aa: CASSRGTGNQPQHF
clone_size: -; j_call: TRBJ2-3; d_call: TRBD1; v_call: TRBV10-3; cdr3_nt: TGTGCCATCAGGACAGGGAATGGAGTACTCACAGATACGCAGTATTTT; cdr3_aa: CAIRTGNGVLTDTQYF
clone_size: -; j_call: TRBJ1-4; d_call: TRBD1; v_call: TRBV18; cdr3_nt: TGTGCCAGCTCAGGACAGGGGAAGAATGAAAAACTGTTTTTT; cdr3_aa: CASSGQGKNEKLFF
clone_size: many; j_call: TRBJ2-2; d_call: -; v_call: TRBV6-5; cdr3_nt: TGTGCCAGCAGTTATAGGACTGATTACACCGGGGAGCTGTTTTTT; cdr3_aa: CASSYRTDYTGELFF
clone_size: few; j_call: TRBJ2-7; d_call: TRBD2; v_call: TRBV12-3/TRBV12-4; cdr3_nt: TGTGCCAGCAGTTTAGCTAGCGGGAGAGTAGGGTACGAGCAGTACTTC; cdr3_aa: CASSLASGRVGYEQYF
clone_size: many; j_call: TRBJ1-1; d_call: TRBD1; v_call: TRBV14; cdr3_nt: TGTGCCAGCAGCCAACGACAGGGGACAGAAGCTTTCTTT; cdr3_aa: CASSQRQGTEAFF
clone_size: few; j_call: TRBJ2-7; d_call: TRBD2; v_call: TRBV20-1; cdr3_nt: TGCAGTGCGGGGACTAGCGGCGATTACGAGCAGTACTTC; cdr3_aa: CSAGTSGDYEQYF
clone_size: few; j_call: TRBJ2-1; d_call: -; v_call: TRBV7-9; cdr3_nt: TGTGCCAGCAGCCCGTCGGGCAACGGAGATGAGCAGTTCTTC; cdr3_aa: CASSPSGNGDEQFF
clone_size: few; j_call: TRBJ2-2; d_call: -; v_call: TRBV5-5; cdr3_nt: TGTGCCAGCAGCTTGAGGGGTACGAGCACCGGGGAGCTGTTTTTT; cdr3_aa: CASSLRGTSTGELFF
clone_size: -; j_call: TRBJ1-1; d_call: -; v_call: TRBV20-1; cdr3_nt: TGCAGTGCTAGAGATGGGGGACGGGAAAAAGCTTTCTTT; cdr3_aa: CSARDGGREKAFF
clone_size: many; j_call: TRBJ2-1; d_call: -; v_call: TRBV5-1; cdr3_nt: TGCGCCAGCAGCTTGGGCGGACAGACGTACAATGAGCAGTTCTTC; cdr3_aa: CASSLGGQTYNEQFF
clone_size: many; j_call: TRBJ2-3; d_call: -; v_call: TRBV11-2; cdr3_nt: TGTGCCAGCAGCAGCATTAGGGGGGGGGTTCGCACAGATACGCAGTATTTT; cdr3_aa: CASSSIRGGVRTDTQYF
clone_size: -; j_call: TRBJ1-1; d_call: -; v_call: TRBV18; cdr3_nt: TGTGCCAGCTCACCACGGTCAGGGTTTTTAGACACTGAAGCTTTCTTT; cdr3_aa: CASSPRSGFLDTEAFF
clone_size: -; j_call: TRBJ1-5; d_call: -; v_call: TRBV28; cdr3_nt: TGTGCCAGCAGCCTTCAGGGCTCTCCCCGAAACCCCCAGCATTTT; cdr3_aa: CASSLQGSPRNPQHF
clone_size: -; j_call: TRBJ1-5; d_call: TRBD1; v_call: TRBV7-6; cdr3_nt: TGTGCCAGCAGTCGCGAACCCAAGACAGGGAAGGGGAATCAGCCCCAGCATTTT; cdr3_aa: CASSREPKTGKGNQPQHF
clone_size: -; j_call: TRBJ2-7; d_call: -; v_call: TRBV19; cdr3_nt: TGTGCCAGTAGTGGTGTCAACTACGAGCAGTACTTC; cdr3_aa: CASSGVNYEQYF
clone_size: many; j_call: TRBJ2-2; d_call: TRBD2; v_call: TRBV24-1; cdr3_nt: TGTGCCACCAGTGATTCCTGGACTAGCGGGATAGACACCGGGGAGCTGTTTTTT; cdr3_aa: CATSDSWTSGIDTGELFF
clone_size: -; j_call: TRBJ2-7; d_call: TRBD1; v_call: TRBV7-9; cdr3_nt: TGTGCCAGCAGCCAGGACAGGGGAGGAGAGGAGCAGTACTTC; cdr3_aa: CASSQDRGGEEQYF
clone_size: few; j_call: TRBJ2-1; d_call: -; v_call: TRBV5-1; cdr3_nt: TGCGCCAGCAGCTCAAAGGCCTACAATGAGCAGTTCTTC; cdr3_aa: CASSSKAYNEQFF
clone_size: -; j_call: TRBJ2-3; d_call: TRBD2; v_call: TRBV6-2/TRBV6-3; cdr3_nt: TGTGCCAGCACTATTAGCGGGAGCGGGGCAGATACGCAGTATTTT; cdr3_aa: CASTISGSGADTQYF
clone_size: many; j_call: TRBJ1-2; d_call: TRBD1; v_call: TRBV7-9; cdr3_nt: TGTGCCAGCGGCCGCACAGGGGACACCTATGGCTACACCTTC; cdr3_aa: CASGRTGDTYGYTF
clone_size: few; j_call: TRBJ2-1; d_call: -; v_call: TRBV5-1; cdr3_nt: TGCGCCAGCAGCTTGGAGGGGAACCATGAGCAGTTCTTC; cdr3_aa: CASSLEGNHEQFF
clone_size: -; j_call: TRBJ1-1; d_call: TRBD1; v_call: TRBV4-1; cdr3_nt: TGCGCCAGCAGGGCTCGGGACAGGGGAAACACTGAAGCTTTCTTT; cdr3_aa: CASRARDRGNTEAFF
clone_size: many; j_call: TRBJ2-5; d_call: -; v_call: TRBV4-1; cdr3_nt: TGCGCCAGCAGCCAAGTAGGGGATCGGGAGACCCAGTACTTC; cdr3_aa: CASSQVGDRETQYF